This T cell receptor beta chain was profiled in a study of cytomegalovirus exposure and HLA in healthy donors. Germline CDR1 and CDR2: LGHNA and YSLEER. This CDR3 has 17 residues. Unmatched junction bases numbered 7, after V lost 4 bases and J lost 2 bases. Whole-study findings and limits: A list of approximately 160 TCR beta chains associated with cytomegalovirus was given. Clonal expansion was found to be greater in HLA-associated TCR beta chains than in equally common others in a later analysis. Apparent HLA restriction characterized most CMV-associated TCR beta chains in a later analysis.

Turning to this clone: Its target is not known.

Both 60 Vbeta primers and 13 Jbeta primers went into the PCR. Repertoires were generated with immunoSEQ multiplex PCR, while TCRdb's copy carries only in-frame clones and drops some. Of 110,000 or so clones listed, around 77% are singletons. The sequence was collected from a man aged 45 to 65 in good health and CMV-seropositive. The source material was PBMCs. This chain uses TRBV4-3 with TRBJ2-1; 11 bases align to TRBD2. The CDR3 here is CASSRKTSGDPYNEQFF. CDR3 in DNA: TGCGCCAGCAGCCGCAAGACTAGCGGGGACCCCTACAATGAGCAGTTCTTC.